Only one count was recorded for the clone carrying this TCR beta chain. This specimen belongs to a study of blood T cell repertoires in COVID-19. Study overall: Sample material is recorded as cDNA or gDNA derived from T cells, B-cell-depleted T cells, or PBMCs.

Authors' methods: Reference gene primers were amplified, and this amplification served to estimate nucleated cell counts. Libraries were prepared by immunoSEQ multiplex PCR; TCRdb keeps only in-frame clonotypes and omits some of them. V, J and clone size derive from that table, while D and trimming were established from the DNA sequence. The sample contains some 74,000 clones, roughly 92% of which appear only once. CDR1 and CDR2 from the germline V gene are SGHVS and FNYEAQ. The J segment lost 4 bases and the V segment lost 0 bases, leaving 8 bases of the junction unmatched. The CDR3 is made up of 17 amino acids.

The rearrangement uses TRBV7-6 and TRBJ2-1; TRBD2 matches 8 bases. This clonotype originated in a man aged 50 to 60 with COVID-19, enrolled during active disease. The sample consisted of peripheral blood. The DNA for the CDR3 is TGTGCCAGCAGCTTAGCGACCGGGACTAGGAAGTACAATGAGCAGTTCTTC. Amino acids: CASSLATGTRKYNEQFF.